This T cell receptor (beta chain) emerged from a study of T cells after yellow fever vaccination. Using its own MiXCR run on the 5' RACE reads, TCRdb lists one record per CDR3 protein. Here the sample spans 500,000 to 550,000 distinct CDR3 sequences, 20% to 25% being singletons. This clonotype was counted many times. With 6 bases removed from V and 3 bases from J, the gap between germline ends came to 15 bases. Germline V gene data show CDR1 as MNHEY and CDR2 as SVGAGI. The CDR3 length is 15 residues. The material was PBMCs, obtained roughly 20 days after the first yellow fever vaccination. The TCR comes from a man younger than 30 who received the YFV17D yellow fever vaccine. This rearrangement joins TRBV6-5 to TRBJ1-3; possible D gene TRBD1, 6 bases. CDR3 in DNA: TGTGCCAGCAGGCCCACAGGGTCGAATGGAAACACCATATATTTT. Translated, it gives CASRPTGSNGNTIYF.